Below, 2 T cell receptor beta chains from the same sample are listed, as sequenced in a study of T-cell memory formation after mild COVID-19. Using its own MiXCR run on the 5' RACE reads, TCRdb lists one record per CDR3 protein. The sample yields about 610,000 distinct CDR3 sequences, approximately 15% seen once. Material for sequencing was PBMCs or a T cell subset sorted from them (not recorded which). These receptors were obtained from an adult woman who had mild COVID-19 (a few samples of this study predate the infection). Cell type and time point are not known.

The sample holds a few counts of this clonotype. The gene calls are TRBV20-1 and TRBJ2-7, with TRBD2 matching over 14 bases. V was clipped by 1 base and J by 2 bases; unmatched bases: 4. CDR3 size: 16 residues. CDR1 is DFQATT and CDR2 is SNEGSKA in the germline V gene (reference sequence). In nucleotides, the CDR3 is TGCAGTGCTAGAGCCCTGGGACTAGCGGGAGCCTACGAGCAGTACTTC. Translating gives CSARALGLAGAYEQYF.

The chain is built from TRBV12-3 or TRBV12-4 and TRBJ2-3, with TRBD2 matching 7 bases. The CDR3 length is 15 residues. V dropped 11 bases and J dropped 1; count of bases not matched to a gene: 12. The CDR3 loop is CAVHSSLAGTDTQYF. The CDR3 nucleotides are TGTGCCGTTCATTCCAGTCTAGCGGGCACAGATACGCAGTATTTT.